Sequencing of this T cell receptor beta chain was carried out in a study of blood T cell repertoires in COVID-19. Study overall: Donors in the United States, Italy and Spain gave samples during acute or convalescent COVID-19. PBMCs, B-cell-depleted T cells, or T cells were the source of the cDNA or gDNA that made up the material.

Seattle patient enrollment occurred during active infection, with longitudinal follow-up thereafter. The CDR3 extends over 16 amino acids. From germline, CDR1 is SGHAT and CDR2 FQNNGV. Trimming removed 1 base at V and 1 base at J, with 14 bases between. Per the original data handling: For nucleated cells, counts were estimated from reference gene primer amplification. The protocol was immunoSEQ multiplex PCR, while the TCRdb copy is restricted to in-frame clones and leaves out a portion. Clonal size and the V and J genes are those of that table, whereas D and trimming came from the DNA. This sample has over 400,000 clones, with about 88% found just once.

This chain uses TRBV11-2 with TRBJ2-7, with D possibly being TRBD2 (6 bases). This sequence was found in a woman between 45 and 65 years old with COVID-19, enrolled during active disease. Material: peripheral blood. This chain's CDR3 is CASSLGGLGGSYEQYF. The CDR3 DNA is TGTGCCAGCAGCTTAGGCGGGCTGGGGGGTTCCTACGAGCAGTACTTC.